This is a list of T cell receptor beta chains from one sample in a study of cytomegalovirus exposure and HLA in healthy donors. This table comes from immunoSEQ multiplex PCR, and its TCRdb copy is limited to in-frame clones, with some not included. The table has roughly 38,000 clones, less than 85% seen once. The sample consisted of PBMCs. These receptors were taken from a woman younger than 45 in good health and CMV-seropositive. Each CDR3 is given with its conserved first and last residue.

j_call | v_call | cdr3_aa
TRBJ2-7 | TRBV7-3 | CASSQNPGGSYEQYF
TRBJ2-7 | TRBV13 | CASSLEGQGAYEQYF
TRBJ1-5 | TRBV5-6 | CASSFQSGQGSQPQHF
TRBJ2-7 | TRBV7-8 | CASSLVLAQSYEQYF
TRBJ2-5 | TRBV9 | CASSVVPSGRGETQYF
TRBJ1-5 | TRBV30 | CAWGHSGGQPQHF
TRBJ1-4 | TRBV6-5 | CASSPPDRENEKLFF
TRBJ2-1 | TRBV7-2 | CPSSATSGPYNEQFF
TRBJ1-5 | TRBV6-1 | CASSETDRGSNQPQHF
TRBJ2-1 | TRBV9 | CASTASGGNEQFF
TRBJ2-7 | TRBV28 | CASSYRTEDSYEQYF
TRBJ2-7 | TRBV18 | CASSPRTGGSSYEQYF
TRBJ1-6 | TRBV19 | CASSFGQVNSPLHF
TRBJ2-7 | TRBV4-1 | CASSQTPDVRNYEQYF
TRBJ1-1 | TRBV11-2 | CASSLVERANTEAFF
TRBJ2-1 | TRBV14 | CASSPKKRYGRSYNEQFF
TRBJ2-4 | TRBV19 | CASSGTGVAKNIQYF
TRBJ1-5 | TRBV25-1 | CASSERGHAGNQPQHF
TRBJ2-6 | TRBV7-9 | CASSKTDSPLSGANVLTF
TRBJ2-3 | TRBV19 | CASSTSPGDRVDTQYF